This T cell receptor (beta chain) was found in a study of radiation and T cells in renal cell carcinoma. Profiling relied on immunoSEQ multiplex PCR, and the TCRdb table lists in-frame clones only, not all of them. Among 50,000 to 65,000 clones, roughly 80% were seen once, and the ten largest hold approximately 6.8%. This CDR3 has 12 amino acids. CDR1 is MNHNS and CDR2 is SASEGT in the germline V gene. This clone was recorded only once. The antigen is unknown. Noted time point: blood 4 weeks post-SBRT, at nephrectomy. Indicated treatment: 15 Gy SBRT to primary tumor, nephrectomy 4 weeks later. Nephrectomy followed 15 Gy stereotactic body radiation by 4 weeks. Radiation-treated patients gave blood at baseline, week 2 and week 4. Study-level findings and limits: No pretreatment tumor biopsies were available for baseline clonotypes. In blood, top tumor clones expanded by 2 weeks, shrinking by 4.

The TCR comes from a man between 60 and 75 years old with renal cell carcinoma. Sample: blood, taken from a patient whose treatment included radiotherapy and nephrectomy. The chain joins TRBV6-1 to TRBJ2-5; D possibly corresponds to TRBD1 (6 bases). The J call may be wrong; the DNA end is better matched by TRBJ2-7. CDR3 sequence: CASSTGSYEQYF. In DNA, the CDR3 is TGTGCCAGCAGTACAGGGTCCTACGAGCAGTACTTC.